Described below is a single TCR beta chain sequence and its context. From germline, CDR1 is SEHNR and CDR2 FQNEAQ (reference sequence). V lost 4 bases and J lost 4, with 13 bases in between. The CDR3 is 15 residues long. Some clones are missing from TCRdb's copy, which holds only in-frame ones; the method was immunoSEQ multiplex PCR. The sample records about 8,000 clones, around 86% being singletons. The data originate from a study of T cells after somatic rescue of genetic block. The sequence came from a boy aged 10-17 years. What was sequenced was peripheral blood mononuclear cells (PBMCs). This rearrangement joins TRBV7-9 to TRBJ2-2, with a possible D match to TRBD2 (6 bases). The CDR3 loop reads CASSWGGALTGELFF. CDR3 nucleotide sequence: TGTGCCAGCAGCTGGGGCGGGGCCCTCACCGGGGAGCTGTTTTTT. The full variable domain, rest sourced from reference TRBV7-9 and TRBJ2-2, is DTGVSQNPRHKITKRGQNVTFRCDPISEHNRLYWYRQTLGQGPEFLTYFQNEAQLEKSRLLSDRFSAERPKGSFSTLEIQRTEQGDSAMYLCASSWGGALTGELFFGEGSRLTVL.